This T cell receptor (beta chain) originates from a study of blood T cell repertoires in COVID-19. Study context: Italy, Spain and the United States were the sources of the convalescent and acute COVID-19 samples.

Assay: immunoSEQ multiplex PCR; the TCRdb copy retains only in-frame clones and omits some. The sample has roughly 400,000 clones, around nine tenths seen once. Germline CDR1 is MNHEY and CDR2 is SVGEGT. V shed 5 bases and J shed 2 bases, with 4 bases lying between them. The CDR3 totals 11 residues. The cohort comprised adults aged 18 to 89 years residing in approximately 25 US areas. Cohort assignment relied on participant-reported clinical history. Two consecutive negative NP/OP PCR tests, clearance, or resolved symptoms defined Cohort 3 recovery. The origin of this receptor is a woman aged 45-65 years who had recovered from COVID-19. Specimen: PBMCs or T cells enriched from blood (not recorded which). This chain connects TRBV6-2 or TRBV6-3 to TRBJ2-7; D is uncertain. The CDR3, as DNA: TGTGCCAGCAGTGAGACCTACGAGCAGTACTTC. Its translation is CASSETYEQYF.